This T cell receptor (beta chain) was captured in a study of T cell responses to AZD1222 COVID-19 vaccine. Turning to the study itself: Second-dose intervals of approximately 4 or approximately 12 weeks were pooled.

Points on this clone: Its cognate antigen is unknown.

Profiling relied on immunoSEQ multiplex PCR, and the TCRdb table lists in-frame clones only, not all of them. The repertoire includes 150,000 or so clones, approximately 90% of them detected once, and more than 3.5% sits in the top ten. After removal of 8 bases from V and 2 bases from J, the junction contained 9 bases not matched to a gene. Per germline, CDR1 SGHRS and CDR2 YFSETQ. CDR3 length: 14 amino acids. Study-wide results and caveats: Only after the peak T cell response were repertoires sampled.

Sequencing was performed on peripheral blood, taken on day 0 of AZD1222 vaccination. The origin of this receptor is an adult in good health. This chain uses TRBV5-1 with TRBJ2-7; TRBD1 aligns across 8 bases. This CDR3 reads CASEQGVGTYEQYF. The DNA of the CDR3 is TGCGCCAGTGAACAGGGGGTCGGGACCTACGAGCAGTACTTC.